The entry below gives a single TCR beta chain sequence along with its context. The sample comes from a study of T cell changes during pregnancy in multiple sclerosis. Sequenced by immunoSEQ multiplex PCR; TCRdb stores in-frame clones only, minus some. The table has roughly 68,000 clones, approximately 90% seen once. The germline V gene has CDR1 MNHEY and CDR2 SMNVEV (reference sequence). This CDR3 comprises 15 residues. The V gene end was trimmed by 9 bases and the J gene end by 2 bases; junction bases not matched to a gene: 12. This TCR was sampled from a female donor in good health, enrolled as a control in a pregnancy study. This material consisted of peripheral blood, taken in the second trimester of pregnancy. The rearrangement joins TRBV27 to TRBJ2-7; 8 bases match TRBD2. CDR3 in DNA: TGTGCCAGTGAGCGTAGGACTAGCACCCCCTACGAGCAGTACTTC. This gives the protein CASERRTSTPYEQYF.